Reported below is one TCR beta chain. No antigen is known for it. From each donor, an approximately 2.5 ml peripheral blood sample was collected into PAXgene tubes and stored at -80 degrees C. Without any T cell sorting, total RNA was extracted from whole blood using the PAXgene blood miRNA kit on an automated QIAcube. Peripheral blood from monozygotic twin pairs who were concordant or discordant for inflammatory bowel disease underwent deep TCRalpha and TCRbeta repertoire profiling using unique molecular barcoding. Smoking habits were recorded for all twin pairs, and each individual was classified as a current, former or never smoker. The CDR3 spans 18 residues, from the cysteine through the phenylalanine. The DNA is unrecorded. Via the germline V gene, CDR1 is SGHAT and CDR2 FQNNGV. The library came from 5' RACE. The input for every TCR library was 3,500 to 4,500 ng of total RNA. For each sample, cDNA was synthesized in eight separate reactions using SMARTScribe reverse transcriptase. Unique molecular identifiers containing a 6-nucleotide sample barcode were introduced through template switching during cDNA synthesis. Amplification of TCRalpha and TCRbeta cDNA involved two nested PCRs of about 15 and 9 cycles, and each PCR was followed by bead purification. Before amplification, the cDNA was both treated with uracil DNA-glycosylase and purified with the QIAquick PCR purification kit. The second PCR added Illumina TruSeq-compatible adapters along with sample-specific barcodes. Library quality and concentration were checked on TapeStation and Qubit, and libraries were pooled at about 5 ng each. Sequencing of the pooled libraries was done on an Illumina HiSeq2500 single-index Rapid Run using custom sequencing primers and 2 x 100 bp reads. In the authors' own workflow: UMI-based consensus assembly with MiGEC version 1.2.6 was used to correct PCR and sequencing errors. MiXCR version 2.1.1 handled V(D)J alignment, clonotype assembly and CDR3 extraction. Normalisation of gene usage, clonotype sharing and MAIT/NKT TCR abundance was achieved by analysing the top 1000, 10 000 and 20 000 clonotypes per sample. Diversity was computed as the inverse Simpson index with the vegan R package after downsampling to 27 000 UMIs. Paired Mann-Whitney U tests were applied to discordant twin pairs, with Benjamini-Hochberg correction for multiple testing. Following TCRdb reprocessing, every CDR3 protein sequence forms one entry, and DNA is not provided. The V and J calls reflect TCRdb's pipeline rather than the authors' work. This sample's table lists around 99,000 distinct CDR3 sequences. The ten largest account for around an eighth of the sample.

This sample is drawn from a study of monozygotic twins with inflammatory bowel disease (dated by TCRdb to between 2018 and 2021). Context from the whole study: A total of about 28 monozygotic twin pairs were included in the full study, comprising nine German pairs (four IBD-concordant, five IBD-discordant) and 19 IBD-discordant Danish pairs. The search for disease-associated traits relied mainly on comparing, within discordant pairs, IBD patients with their genetically identical healthy co-twins. Each individual had, on average, about 151 000 unique TCRalpha sequences and 181 000 unique TCRbeta sequences available for analysis.

Here is what the overall study found, with its caveats: Compared with healthy twins, IBD patients shared fewer clonotypes with other individuals, and the difference was most pronounced in patients with signs of disease activity. Because patients were on differing immunosuppressive treatments, the repertoires may have picked up extra background noise and inter-individual variability. Concordant and discordant twins showed no difference in repertoire similarity, possibly because of limited statistical power. Different T cell subtypes could not be distinguished in the analysis. No single strong signal or clonotype linked to IBD turned up in the results, so the idea that one exists was not supported. IBD patients had lower TCRbeta repertoire diversity, measured by the inverse Simpson index, than their healthy co-twins.

Sequencing used blood. The clonotype was recovered from a human donor with ulcerative colitis or Crohn's disease, or a healthy co-twin of an affected twin (not recorded which). The chain joins TRBV11-2 to TRBJ2-1; TCRdb gives TRBD1 as the D gene, but with no DNA this cannot be confirmed. The encoded CDR3 is CASSSDTLGGERYNEQFF.